These T cell receptor beta chains were read from a single sample in a study of T cells expressing NK-cell markers. Following a re-call of the 5' RACE reads, TCRdb has one entry per CDR3 protein and lacks DNA. The sample shows about 550,000 distinct CDR3 sequences, and approximately 3.5% sits with its ten largest clones. Sequencing used blood T cells: a sorted CD56 or NKG2C T cell subset, CD4+ or CD8+ T cells, or bulk PBMC T cells (not recorded which). Source of these receptors: a man in his late teens or twenties in good health. Each CDR3 is given with its conserved first and last residue.

TRBJ2-1 | TRBV11-3 | CASSPTKSGGIYNEQFF
TRBJ1-5 | TRBV20-1 | CSARGEGYQPQHF
TRBJ1-1 | TRBV11-1 | CASSLVGTRNTEAFF
TRBJ2-1 | TRBV27 | CASSQIEGRVHEQFF
TRBJ1-3 | TRBV12-3/TRBV12-4 | CASSFSSTTTRNTIYF
TRBJ2-7 | TRBV6-5 | CASSNPSGIGLGQYF
TRBJ1-1 | TRBV6-1 | CASSPDRVGNTEAFF
TRBJ1-6 | TRBV14 | CASSPQTGGNSPLHF
TRBJ2-2 | TRBV11-2 | CASSLYSETAYGELFF
TRBJ2-5 | TRBV20-1 | CSASGASGSQETQYF
TRBJ1-2 | TRBV3-1 | CASSLIEGGDYGYTF
TRBJ2-1 | TRBV29-1 | CSARGSGQRSSYNEQFF
TRBJ1-6 | TRBV5-6 | CASSQLRAGINSPLHF
TRBJ2-3 | TRBV28 | CASSFSTSFFRDTQYF
TRBJ2-2 | TRBV5-6 | CASSTGTVTGELFF
TRBJ1-1 | TRBV19 | CASSIGGRANTEAFF
TRBJ1-5 | TRBV7-8 | CASSPWGREYSNQPQHF
TRBJ2-5 | TRBV20-1 | CSAGRGGTSATQYF
TRBJ1-1 | TRBV25-1 | CASLDRVNTEAFF
TRBJ1-2 | TRBV29-1 | CSVERQGGYTF
TRBJ2-1 | TRBV27 | CASRKLGLAGGEQFF
TRBJ1-1 | TRBV6-5 | CASSRILPGTEAFF
TRBJ2-2 | TRBV12-3/TRBV12-4 | CASSLNTGTGDFSRELFF
TRBJ2-3 | TRBV7-2 | CASSLTEPGQMPTKYF
TRBJ1-5 | TRBV4-1 | CASSQAGEGDNQPQHF
TRBJ1-1 | TRBV12-3/TRBV12-4 | CASTPDGGVNGEAFF
TRBJ2-7 | TRBV28 | CASSVPQDYEQYF
TRBJ2-7 | TRBV27 | CASSFRAASYEQYF
TRBJ1-5 | TRBV12-3/TRBV12-4 | CASGFLGVSNQPQHF
TRBJ2-1 | TRBV29-1 | CSVAGANEQFF
TRBJ2-3 | TRBV10-3 | CAISPRWAGTDTQYF
TRBJ2-7 | TRBV28 | CASTLTGGYEQYF
TRBJ2-3 | TRBV20-1 | CSASRLAERPDTQYF
TRBJ2-2 | TRBV24-1 | CATSDLGGELFF
TRBJ2-1 | TRBV5-1 | CASSLTWREGLNEQFF
TRBJ2-7 | TRBV20-1 | CSAEGQKSSYEQYF
TRBJ2-4 | TRBV6-2/TRBV6-3 | CASAQGNIQYF
TRBJ2-1 | TRBV11-2 | CASSSGLRLAGEGNPYNEQFF
TRBJ2-1 | TRBV20-1 | CSALGVSYNEQFF
TRBJ2-1 | TRBV7-9 | CATQLGPFYNEQFF
TRBJ2-1 | TRBV11-3 | CASSSGVAGTYNEQFF
TRBJ2-3 | TRBV27 | CASRPSGQGSNWEYF
TRBJ2-1 | TRBV10-2 | CASSGAGFGDNEQFF
TRBJ2-2 | TRBV12-3/TRBV12-4 | CASSLRVGGTGELFF
TRBJ2-1 | TRBV24-1 | CATSDPGQGSYNEQFF
TRBJ2-2 | TRBV7-9 | CASSPIAFAANTGELFF
TRBJ1-1 | TRBV5-6 | CASSLLSFGAFF